This TCR beta chain was captured in a study of T cells in Graves' hyperthyroidism and ophthalmopathy. This clonotype was seen ten or more times. With 2 bases removed from V and 9 bases from J, the gap between germline ends came to 12 bases. The CDR3 runs 12 residues. In germline, CDR1 is DFQATT, CDR2 SNEGSKA (reference sequence). RNA transcripts were the template for amplifying TCR beta CDR3 regions. With the HTBI primer set, the TCR CDR3 went through a first round of RT-PCR. One entry per CDR3 protein, called by TCRdb with MiXCR from the multiplex PCR reads. In the table there are under 350,000 distinct CDR3 sequences, roughly 15% of which are singletons. Lactation, pregnancy, other autoimmune disease or uncontrolled infection led to exclusion of patients.

The clonotype was recovered from a woman between 40 and 55 years old with Graves' ophthalmopathy. Sequencing was carried out using blood. The chain carries TRBV20-1 and TRBJ2-3; D tentatively fits TRBD1 or TRBD2 (6 bases each). Here the CDR3 reads CSARRGQGTQYF. CDR3 coding DNA: TGCAGTGCTAGACGGGGGCAGGGGACGCAGTATTTT.